The sequence of this T cell receptor beta chain was determined in a study of T-cell reconstitution after alpha-beta-depleted transplantation in children (dated by TCRdb to 2016 to 2018). General notes on the study: The study quantitatively tracked T-cell immune reconstitution after TCRalphabeta/CD19-depleted allogeneic hematopoietic cell transplantation in children using TCR repertoire profiling. What the authors observed across the whole study: In some patients, the high TCRbeta diversity seen at day 60 was put down to recipient T cells and intrathymic progenitors that had survived conditioning. The frequencies of hyperexpanded clones fell over the following months, and after one year, T-cell counts and TCRbeta diversity were mostly attributed to newly produced T cells. Apparently early alphabetaT-cell count recovery about two months after transplant reportedly relied on only several hundred rapidly expanded clones derived from non-depleted graft cells.

The treatment or condition label on this specimen signifies: allogeneic hematopoietic cell transplantation with graft depleted of TCRalphabeta T cells and CD19 B cells. The transplant recipients were children given TCRalphabeta/CD19-depleted allogeneic hematopoietic cell grafts. In its sample, this clonotype was seen many times. Its binding antigen is unknown. The input lacks base qualities; no much larger clone sits a single base away. The library was built by means of PCR. TCRdb records Illumina HiSeq 2500 as the sequencer. To normalize quantification of the TCRbeta repertoire, the TCR libraries were built with molecular barcoding that relied on unique molecular identifiers. TCRdb reanalyzed the raw reads on its own, using fastp at Q25 for trimming and MiXCR for clone calling, and kept in-frame beta chains. Identical CDR3 proteins give one entry, which carries the most common genes and DNA. The sample has 600,000 to 800,000 distinct CDR3 sequences on record, about an eighth of them singletons. The top ten clonotypes cover 0.75% to 0.85% of the sample.

V is reduced by 5 bases and J by 8 bases, leaving a spacing of 14 bases between them. CDR1 is given as SGHRS and CDR2 as YFSETQ, both from the germline V gene. Its CDR3 holds 14 amino acids, cysteine through phenylalanine. The DNA shown is the 42-base CDR3, in frame from base 1. This sequence uses TRBV5-1 and TRBJ1-6; the D gene remains uncertain. Source: PBMCs, taken before TCRalphabeta/CD19-depleted stem cell transplant. The receptor was isolated from a girl aged 2-10 years with congenital amegakaryocytic thrombocytopenia, due to receive a stem cell transplant. The DNA is as follows: TGCGCCAGCAGTGACACCCTCGGAGATTCACCCCTCCACTTT. This is translated as CASSDTLGDSPLHF.